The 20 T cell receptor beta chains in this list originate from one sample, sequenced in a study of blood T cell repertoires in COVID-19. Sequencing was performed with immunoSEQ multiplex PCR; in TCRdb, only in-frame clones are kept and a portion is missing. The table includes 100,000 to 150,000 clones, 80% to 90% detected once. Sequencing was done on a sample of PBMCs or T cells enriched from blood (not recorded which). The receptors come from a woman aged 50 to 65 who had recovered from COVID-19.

CDR3: CASKSQAGNTIYF. DNA of the CDR3: TGTGCCAGCAAGAGTCAGGCTGGAAACACCATATATTTT. The chain employs TRBV28 and TRBJ1-3, with D unresolved. This CDR3 region has 13 residues. In germline, CDR1 is MDHEN, CDR2 SYDVKM. V was pared by 7 bases and J by 2 bases, with 9 bases between.

The CDR3: CASSSDRGSGYTF. As DNA, the CDR3 is TGTGCCAGCAGTTCGGACAGGGGGAGCGGCTACACCTTC. V gene TRBV12-3 or TRBV12-4 combines with J gene TRBJ1-2, with 10 bases that match TRBD1. The J segment lost 8 bases and the V segment lost 4 bases, leaving 4 bases of the junction unmatched. The CDR3 is 13 residues long.

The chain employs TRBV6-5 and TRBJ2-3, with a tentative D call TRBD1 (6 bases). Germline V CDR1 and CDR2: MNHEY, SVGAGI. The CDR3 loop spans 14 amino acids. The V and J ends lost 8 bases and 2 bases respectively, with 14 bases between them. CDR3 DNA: TGTGCCAGCCGATTCGGGACACCCACAGATACGCAGTATTTT. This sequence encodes CASRFGTPTDTQYF.

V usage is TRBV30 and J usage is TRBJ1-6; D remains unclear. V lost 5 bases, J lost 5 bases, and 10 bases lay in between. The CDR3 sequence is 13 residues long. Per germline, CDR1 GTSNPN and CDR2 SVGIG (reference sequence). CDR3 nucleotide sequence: TGTGCCTGGTCGGGGTATCATAATTCACCCCTCCACTTT. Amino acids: CAWSGYHNSPLHF.

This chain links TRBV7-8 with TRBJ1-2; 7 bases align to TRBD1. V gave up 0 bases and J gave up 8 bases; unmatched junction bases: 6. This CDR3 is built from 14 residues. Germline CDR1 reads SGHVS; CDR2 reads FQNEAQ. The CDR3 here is CASSLATGYQGYTF. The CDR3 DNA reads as TGTGCCAGCAGCTTAGCGACAGGGTATCAAGGCTACACCTTC.

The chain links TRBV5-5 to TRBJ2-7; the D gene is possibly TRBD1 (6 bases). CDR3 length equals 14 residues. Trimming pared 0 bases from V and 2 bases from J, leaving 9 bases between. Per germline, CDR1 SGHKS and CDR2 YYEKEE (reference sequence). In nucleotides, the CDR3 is TGTGCCAGCAGCTTGGTAGCAGGGGCCTACGAGCAGTACTTC. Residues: CASSLVAGAYEQYF.

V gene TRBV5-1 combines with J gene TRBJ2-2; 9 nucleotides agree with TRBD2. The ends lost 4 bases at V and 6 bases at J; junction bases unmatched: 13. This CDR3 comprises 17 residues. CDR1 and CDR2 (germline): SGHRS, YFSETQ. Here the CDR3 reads CASSAPSGGPSSGELFF. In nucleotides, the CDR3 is TGCGCCAGCAGCGCGCCGAGCGGGGGGCCTTCTTCCGGGGAGCTGTTTTTT.

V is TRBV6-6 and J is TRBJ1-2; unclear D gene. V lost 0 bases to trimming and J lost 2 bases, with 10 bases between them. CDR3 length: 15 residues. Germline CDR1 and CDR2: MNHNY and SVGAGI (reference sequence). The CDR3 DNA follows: TGTGCCAGCAGTTACTCGAATAACTTAAACTATGGCTACACCTTC. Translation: CASSYSNNLNYGYTF.

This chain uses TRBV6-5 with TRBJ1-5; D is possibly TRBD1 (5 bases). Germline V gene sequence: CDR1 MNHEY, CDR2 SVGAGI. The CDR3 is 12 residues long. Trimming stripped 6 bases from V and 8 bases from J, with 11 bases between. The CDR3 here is CASSSQGKPQHF. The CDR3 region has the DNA TGTGCCAGCAGCTCGCAGGGAAAGCCCCAGCATTTT.

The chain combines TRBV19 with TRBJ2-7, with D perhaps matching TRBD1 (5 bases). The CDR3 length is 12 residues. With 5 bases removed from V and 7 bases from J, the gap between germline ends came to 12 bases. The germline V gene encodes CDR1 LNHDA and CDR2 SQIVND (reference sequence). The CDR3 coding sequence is TGTGCCAGTAGTCCAGGGCTAGGTGAGCAGTACTTC. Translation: CASSPGLGEQYF.

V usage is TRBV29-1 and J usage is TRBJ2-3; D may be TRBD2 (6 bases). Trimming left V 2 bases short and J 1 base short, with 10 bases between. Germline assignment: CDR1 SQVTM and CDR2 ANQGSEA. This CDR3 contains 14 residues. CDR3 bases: TGCAGCGTTGAAAGGTTAGCGGGCACAGATACGCAGTATTTT. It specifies CSVERLAGTDTQYF.

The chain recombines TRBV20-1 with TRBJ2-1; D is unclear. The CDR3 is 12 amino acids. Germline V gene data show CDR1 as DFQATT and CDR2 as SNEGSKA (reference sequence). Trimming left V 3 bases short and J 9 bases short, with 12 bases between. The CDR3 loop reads CSASPGRSEQFF. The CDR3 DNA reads TGCAGTGCTAGTCCGGGTAGGAGTGAGCAGTTCTTC.

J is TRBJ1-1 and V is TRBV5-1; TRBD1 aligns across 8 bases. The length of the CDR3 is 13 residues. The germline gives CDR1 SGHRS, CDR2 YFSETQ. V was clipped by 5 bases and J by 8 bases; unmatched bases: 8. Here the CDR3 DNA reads TGCGCCAGCAGTTCCACCGGGACAGGCGAAGCTTTCTTT. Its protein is CASSSTGTGEAFF.

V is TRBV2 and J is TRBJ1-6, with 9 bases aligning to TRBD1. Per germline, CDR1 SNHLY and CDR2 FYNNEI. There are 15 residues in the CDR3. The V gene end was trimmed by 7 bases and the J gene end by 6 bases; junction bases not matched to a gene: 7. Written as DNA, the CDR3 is TGTGCCAGCAACGGACAGGGGATCCCTAATTCACCCCTCCACTTT. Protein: CASNGQGIPNSPLHF.

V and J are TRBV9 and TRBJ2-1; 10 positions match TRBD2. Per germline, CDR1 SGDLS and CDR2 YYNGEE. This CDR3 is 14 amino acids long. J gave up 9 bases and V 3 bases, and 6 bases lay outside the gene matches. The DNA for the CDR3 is TGTGCCAGCAGCGCCAGCGGGGGGGCGGGTGAGCAGTTCTTC. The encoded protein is CASSASGGAGEQFF.

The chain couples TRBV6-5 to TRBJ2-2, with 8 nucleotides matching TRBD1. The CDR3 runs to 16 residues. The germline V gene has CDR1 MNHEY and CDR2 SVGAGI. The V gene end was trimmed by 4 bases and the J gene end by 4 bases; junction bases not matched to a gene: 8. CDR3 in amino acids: CASSFPGQGITGELFF. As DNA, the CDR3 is TGTGCCAGCAGTTTTCCCGGACAGGGCATCACCGGGGAGCTGTTTTTT.

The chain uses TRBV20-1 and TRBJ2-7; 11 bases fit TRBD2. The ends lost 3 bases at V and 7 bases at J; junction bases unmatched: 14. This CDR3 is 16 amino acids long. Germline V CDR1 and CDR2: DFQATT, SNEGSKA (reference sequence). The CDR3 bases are TGCAGTGCTAGTATAGCGGGGGGGTTATTTCGGGAAGAGCAGTACTTC. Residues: CSASIAGGLFREEQYF.

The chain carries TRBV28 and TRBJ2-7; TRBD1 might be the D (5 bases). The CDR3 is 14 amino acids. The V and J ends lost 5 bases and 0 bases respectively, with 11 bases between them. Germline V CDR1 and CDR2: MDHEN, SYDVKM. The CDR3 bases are TGTGCCAGCAGTCGCAGGGCCCGCTCCTACGAGCAGTACTTC. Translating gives CASSRRARSYEQYF.

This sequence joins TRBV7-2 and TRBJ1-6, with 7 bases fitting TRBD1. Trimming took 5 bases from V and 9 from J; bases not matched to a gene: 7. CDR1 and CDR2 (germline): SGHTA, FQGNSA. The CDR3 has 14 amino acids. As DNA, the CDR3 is TGTGCCAGCAGCCCCGGGACAGCGGGTTCACCCCTCCACTTT. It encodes CASSPGTAGSPLHF.

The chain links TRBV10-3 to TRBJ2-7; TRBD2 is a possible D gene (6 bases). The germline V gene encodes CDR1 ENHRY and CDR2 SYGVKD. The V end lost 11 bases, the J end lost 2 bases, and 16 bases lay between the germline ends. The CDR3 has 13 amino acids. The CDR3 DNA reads TGTGCCGCCTCGGGGGATCAGACCTACGAGCAGTACTTC. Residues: CAASGDQTYEQYF.